A single sample is the source of the 14 T cell receptor beta chains below, sequenced in a study of cytomegalovirus exposure and HLA in healthy donors (dated by TCRdb to 2017 to 2019). Library preparation used the immunoSEQ multiplex PCR assay. The multiplex PCR relied on a mix of 60 forward primers for TCR Vbeta segments and 13 reverse primers for TCR Jbeta segments. TCRdb re-hosts the immuneACCESS table, in-frame sequences only. Its copies lack some clones; in the studies checked, an unresolved V gene accounts for under half of them, and the cause for the rest is not known. This sample is represented by some 200,000 clones; over 75% of them were singletons. The ten top clones hold approximately 6.3% of the sample. The sequencing input was PBMCs. The receptors stem from a man aged 40-49 years in good health and CMV-seropositive.

Here the CDR3 reads CASSSRAPPGNSPLHF. The CDR3 coding sequence is TGTGCCAGCAGCTCCCGAGCTCCGCCAGGAAATTCACCCCTCCACTTT. The rearrangement links TRBV11-1 to TRBJ1-6; D gene uncertain. V shed 4 bases and J shed 7 bases, with 17 bases lying between them. The CDR3 runs 16 residues. Germline V CDR1 and CDR2: SGHAT, FQDESV (reference sequence). The full variable domain, rest sourced from reference TRBV11-1 and TRBJ1-6, is EAEVAQSPRYKITEKSQAVAFWCDPISGHATLYWYRQILGQGPELLVQFQDESVVDDSQLPKDRFSAERLKGVDSTLKIQPAELGDSAMYLCASSSRAPPGNSPLHFGNGTRLTVT.

In its sample, this clone was seen once. This chain connects TRBV6-1 to TRBJ2-7; D is possibly TRBD1 (5 bases). The CDR3 spans 14 residues. CDR1 is MNHNS, CDR2 SASEGT, per germline. Trimming pared 2 bases from V and 2 bases from J, leaving 10 bases between. CDR3 sequence: CASSESRGTYEQYF. CDR3 coding DNA: TGTGCCAGCAGTGAAAGTAGGGGCACCTACGAGCAGTACTTC.

The chain couples TRBV7-9 to TRBJ2-1; maybe TRBD2 (5 bases). CDR3 length: 12 amino acids. Germline V CDR1 and CDR2: SEHNR, FQNEAQ (reference sequence). V lost 2 bases to trimming and J lost 8 bases, with 7 bases between them. CDR3 DNA sequence: TGTGCCAGCAGCTTACGAGGGCATGAGCAGTTCTTC. The encoded protein is CASSLRGHEQFF.

The genes are TRBV5-1 and TRBJ1-2; D is possibly TRBD1 (5 bases). The CDR3 sequence is 14 residues long. Germline V CDR1 and CDR2: SGHRS, YFSETQ. Trimming took off 1 base at V and 2 bases at J, with 9 bases between the two ends. CDR3 bases: TGCGCCAGCAGCTTGTCAGGGCAGAACTATGGCTACACCTTC. Amino acids: CASSLSGQNYGYTF.

CDR3: CASSPRTVTDTQYF. The CDR3 DNA reads TGTGCCAGCAGCCCACGGACAGTCACAGATACGCAGTATTTT. The gene calls are TRBV9 and TRBJ2-3, with D perhaps matching TRBD1 (6 bases). This CDR3 has 14 residues. In germline, CDR1 is SGDLS, CDR2 YYNGEE. With 4 bases removed from V and 2 bases from J, the gap between germline ends came to 11 bases.

The chain recombines TRBV7-3 with TRBJ2-5; D ambiguous. Germline-derived CDR1 and CDR2 are SGHTA and FQGTGA. V lost 0 bases, J lost 5 bases, and 13 bases lay in between. The CDR3 is 15 amino acids. The CDR3 spells CASSLTNSRFETQYF. The DNA of the CDR3 is TGTGCCAGCAGCTTAACGAACTCTAGATTTGAGACCCAGTACTTC.

This clone has only a few counts. The V and J genes are TRBV6-1 and TRBJ1-5; weak D call: TRBD1 (5 bases). V lost 4 bases and J 3 bases, leaving 10 bases between the germline ends. Germline CDR1 reads MNHNS; CDR2 reads SASEGT. The CDR3 extends over 14 amino acids. The CDR3 nucleotides read TGTGCCAGCAGTGTGGGCAGGGTCAATCAGCCCCAGCATTTT. Translated, it gives CASSVGRVNQPQHF.

V usage is TRBV18 and J usage is TRBJ2-3; 9 nucleotides match TRBD2. Germline trimming cut 8 bases from V and 6 bases from J; bases unmatched to any gene: 12. This CDR3 contains 15 residues. The V gene's germline CDR1 is KGHSH and CDR2 LQKENI. The CDR3 here is CASAHPSGAQDTQYF. The CDR3, as DNA: TGTGCCAGCGCCCATCCTAGCGGGGCGCAGGATACGCAGTATTTT.

The chain links TRBV2 to TRBJ2-2, with no clear D. The V gene lost 4 bases and the J gene lost 0 bases, with 9 bases spanning the gap. Germline V gene lookup returns CDR1 SNHLY and CDR2 FYNNEI. The CDR3 is 15 amino acids. CDR3 loop: CASSVVNPNTGELFF. The CDR3, as DNA: TGTGCCAGCAGTGTAGTGAATCCGAACACCGGGGAGCTGTTTTTT.

The gene calls are TRBV5-4 and TRBJ2-7, with no clear D. This CDR3 spans 13 amino acids. Germline loops: CDR1 SGHNT, CDR2 YYREEE (reference sequence). The ends were cut back, 4 bases at V and 4 bases at J, with 12 bases in the middle. The CDR3 loop is CASSERPWYEQYF. CDR3 DNA sequence: TGTGCCAGCAGCGAGCGACCGTGGTACGAGCAGTACTTC.

V and J are TRBV18 and TRBJ2-2; a weak D match, TRBD1 (5 bases). V was cut by 2 bases and J by 6 bases, with 10 bases left in between. The CDR3 extends over 14 amino acids. Germline loops: CDR1 KGHSH, CDR2 LQKENI. CDR3 in amino acids: CASSPRQGAGELFF. CDR3 coding DNA: TGTGCCAGCTCACCAAGGCAGGGCGCCGGGGAGCTGTTTTTT.

The rearrangement uses TRBV6-6 and TRBJ1-5; 8 positions agree with TRBD1. Per the germline V gene, CDR1 is MNHNY and CDR2 is SVGAGI (reference sequence). The CDR3 covers 16 residues. V shed 2 bases, J shed 0 bases, and the junction held 3 bases outside the gene matches. This CDR3 is CASSYRGQDSNQPQHF. CDR3 DNA: TGTGCCAGCAGTTACAGGGGACAGGATAGCAATCAGCCCCAGCATTTT.

V gene TRBV5-1 combines with J gene TRBJ2-3; D might be TRBD1 (6 bases). Germline CDR1 is SGHRS and CDR2 is YFSETQ. V shed 5 bases and J shed 6 bases, with 10 bases lying between them. The CDR3 totals 12 residues. Written as DNA, the CDR3 is TGCGCCAGCAGGGAACAGGGCGATACGCAGTATTTT. Amino acid sequence: CASREQGDTQYF.

The V call is TRBV4-3, the J call TRBJ2-1; 11 nucleotides match TRBD2. The length of the CDR3 is 15 residues. V was pared by 4 bases and J by 5 bases, with 4 bases of the junction left unmatched. Germline V lookup: CDR1 LGHNA, CDR2 YSLEER. The DNA of the CDR3 is TGCGCCAGCAGCCCCCGACTAGCGGGGAACAATGAGCAGTTCTTC. Translating it yields CASSPRLAGNNEQFF.